This TCR beta chain was found in a study of CD4 T cells in relation to SARS-CoV-2 and coronaviruses. Study overall: ViraFEST: approximately 10-day antigen culture of PBMCs, then TCR beta CDR3 sequencing. Negative control cultures got HIV-1 Nef peptides or no peptide. Study observations and caveats: Crossreactivity was assessed only for spike protein, not other viral proteins.

Assay: immunoSEQ multiplex PCR; the TCRdb copy retains only in-frame clones and omits some. Counted here are 20,000 to 25,000 clones, approximately 82% occurring once; the ten biggest clones make up 15% to 20%. The germline V gene encodes CDR1 SEHNR and CDR2 FQNEAQ (reference sequence). V lost 2 bases, J lost 8 bases, and 12 bases lay in between. The CDR3 extends over 14 amino acids. The unexposed donors gave CD4+ T cells in 2011-2018, prior to COVID-19. After about ten days of culture, CD4+ T cells were isolated. Testing used SARS-CoV-2 S/N and four cold-coronavirus spikes on unexposed-donor CD4+ T cells, cells permitting. About this clone itself: Antigen unknown.

The clonotype originates from a human donor in good health. The chain is built from TRBV7-9 and TRBJ1-4, with unresolved D. The specimen sequenced was CD4+ T cells from PBMCs, cultured in vitro. The chain's CDR3 is CASSLRETDEKLFF. CDR3 in DNA: TGTGCCAGCAGCTTAAGGGAAACCGACGAAAAACTGTTTTTT.